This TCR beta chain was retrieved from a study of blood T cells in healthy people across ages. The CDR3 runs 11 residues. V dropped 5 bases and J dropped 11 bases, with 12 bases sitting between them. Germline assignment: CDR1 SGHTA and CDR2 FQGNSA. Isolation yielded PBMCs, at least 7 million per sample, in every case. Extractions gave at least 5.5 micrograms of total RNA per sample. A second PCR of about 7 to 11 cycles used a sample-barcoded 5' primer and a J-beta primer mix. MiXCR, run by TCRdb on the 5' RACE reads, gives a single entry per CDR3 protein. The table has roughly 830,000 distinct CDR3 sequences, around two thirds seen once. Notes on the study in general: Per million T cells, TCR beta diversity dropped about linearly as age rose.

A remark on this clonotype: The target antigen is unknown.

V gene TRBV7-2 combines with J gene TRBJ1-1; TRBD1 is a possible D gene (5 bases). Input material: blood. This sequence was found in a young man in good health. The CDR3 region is CASSPGAPAFF. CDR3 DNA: TGTGCCAGCAGCCCCGGGGCGCCCGCTTTCTTT.